The clone carrying this T cell receptor (beta chain) was counted many times. TCRdb reprocessed the 5' RACE reads with MiXCR, giving one entry per CDR3 protein. This sample carries around 670,000 distinct CDR3 sequences, roughly 6% of them seen once, and the ten largest clones take around 2%. These data are taken from a study of identical twins. The source of this sequence is a man younger than 30 in good health. Sequencing input: naive T cells sorted from blood.

CDR3 in amino acids: CSAETASLSGNTIYF. As DNA, the CDR3 is TGCAGTGCTGAGACTGCGTCCCTCTCTGGAAACACCATATATTTT. The rearrangement uses TRBV20-1 and TRBJ1-3, with unresolved D. Between the trimmed V and J ends, which lost 5 bases and 0 bases, there was a span of 14 bases. This CDR3 is built from 15 residues. CDR1 and CDR2 (germline): DFQATT, SNEGSKA (reference sequence).